This T cell receptor (beta chain) was documented in a study of cytomegalovirus exposure and HLA in healthy donors. Looking at the study overall: Unique TCR beta sequences numbering about 100 million came from some 200 million T cells in an earlier analysis. Study-wide results and limits: The study flagged fewer than 200 TCR beta chains as cytomegalovirus-associated.

About this clone: Its antigen is currently unknown.

PCR primers comprised 60 Vbeta and 13 Jbeta primers. The data were produced by immunoSEQ multiplex PCR, yet TCRdb's version contains in-frame clones alone and is incomplete. The table lists about 150,000 clones, approximately 70% of them singletons. The specimen was PBMCs. This clonotype originated in a woman in her sixties or seventies in good health and CMV-seropositive.

Here the CDR3 DNA reads TGTGCCAGCAGTTACTCGATCGGAGCTTACGAGCAGTACTTC. Its translation is CASSYSIGAYEQYF. This rearrangement joins TRBV6-6 to TRBJ2-7; D uncertain. From germline, CDR1 is MNHNY and CDR2 SVGAGI (reference sequence). The length of the CDR3 is 14 residues. Trimming removed 0 bases at V and 4 bases at J, with 10 bases between.